These 20 T cell receptor beta chains were sequenced from one sample in a study of blood T cell repertoires in COVID-19. Assay: immunoSEQ multiplex PCR; the TCRdb copy retains only in-frame clones and omits some. Here the sample spans around 150,000 clones, around 93% being singletons. The sequenced sample was peripheral blood. The receptors were sampled from a young man with COVID-19, enrolled during active disease.

The chain couples TRBV11-2 to TRBJ2-1; D possibly corresponds to TRBD1 (6 bases). The CDR3 length is 14 residues. Germline values: CDR1 SGHAT, CDR2 FQNNGV. Trimming removed 5 bases at V and 8 bases at J, with 16 bases between. The CDR3 DNA sequence: TGTGCCAGCAGCCTGATGGGGGCTGTCGATGAGCAGTTCTTC. Translation gives CASSLMGAVDEQFF.

V and J are TRBV7-9 and TRBJ2-7; no firm D call. V was pared by 1 base and J by 2 bases, with 12 bases between. This CDR3 is built from 15 residues. CDR1 is SEHNR, CDR2 FQNEAQ, per germline (reference sequence). The CDR3 protein is CASSLGRQAPYEQYF. The CDR3 nucleotides are TGTGCCAGCAGCTTAGGCAGGCAGGCCCCCTACGAGCAGTACTTC.

This chain uses TRBV9 with TRBJ2-1, with D possibly TRBD2 on 6 matching bases. The CDR3 loop spans 15 amino acids. Germline V gives CDR1 SGDLS, CDR2 YYNGEE. V was pared by 0 bases and J by 10 bases, with 17 bases between. The CDR3 DNA sequence: TGTGCCAGCAGCGTAGTCCCGGGAGCTGCTTGGGAGCAGTTCTTC. Its translation is CASSVVPGAAWEQFF.

The V gene is TRBV10-1, the J gene TRBJ2-3, with 11 bases aligning to TRBD1. Germline V lookup: CDR1 WNHNN, CDR2 SYGVQD (reference sequence). The CDR3 loop spans 17 amino acids. J gave up 2 bases and V 3 bases, and 7 bases lay outside the gene matches. CDR3 region: CASSDEGDRGSTDTQYF. The DNA of the CDR3 is TGCGCCAGCAGTGATGAGGGGGACAGGGGGTCCACAGATACGCAGTATTTT.

This chain connects TRBV5-6 to TRBJ1-6, with a tentative D call TRBD1 (6 bases). The CDR3 covers 16 residues. The V gene's germline CDR1 is SGHDT and CDR2 YYEEEE. V shed 0 bases and J shed 8 bases, with 15 bases lying between them. CDR3 in DNA: TGTGCCAGCAGCTTGGATAGAGGGGGTGTTTATTCACCCCTCCACTTT. The encoded protein is CASSLDRGGVYSPLHF.

This chain uses TRBV9 with TRBJ1-2, with unresolved D. The V end was cut by 2 bases, the J end by 4 bases, with 12 bases between. The CDR3 totals 14 residues. Germline CDR1 is SGDLS and CDR2 is YYNGEE. CDR3 nucleotide sequence: TGTGCCAGCAGCGTTGACACGGGGAGCTATGGCTACACCTTC. This gives the protein CASSVDTGSYGYTF.

The rearrangement joins TRBV24-1 to TRBJ2-1, with 10 positions matching TRBD1. V lost 3 bases, J lost 5 bases, and 3 bases stayed unmatched. The germline V gene has CDR1 KGHDR and CDR2 SFDVKD. The length of the CDR3 is 15 residues. The CDR3 nucleotides are TGTGCCACCAGTGATACCGGGACAGGGGACAATGAGCAGTTCTTC. Its translation: CATSDTGTGDNEQFF.

V usage is TRBV7-3 and J usage is TRBJ2-2; 8 positions agree with TRBD2. The V gene end was trimmed by 6 bases and the J gene end by 0 bases; junction bases not matched to a gene: 3. The CDR3 length is 15 residues. Germline CDR1 is SGHTA and CDR2 is FQGTGA. This chain's CDR3 is CASRSGGANTGELFF. The CDR3 region has the DNA TGTGCCAGCAGGAGCGGGGGAGCGAACACCGGGGAGCTGTTTTTT.

This clone was picked up a small number of times. The chain couples TRBV6-6 to TRBJ2-2; TRBD1 matches 11 bases. CDR1 is MNHNY and CDR2 is SVGAGI in the germline V gene (reference sequence). V gave up 6 bases and J gave up 5 bases; unmatched junction bases: 11. The CDR3 loop spans 17 amino acids. The CDR3 DNA follows: TGTGCCAGCAGCCGATCCGGACAGGGGGCATGGACCGGGGAGCTGTTTTTT. Its protein is CASSRSGQGAWTGELFF.

The rearrangement uses TRBV9 and TRBJ2-3, with D tentatively TRBD2 (7 bases). The CDR3 has 17 residues. V gave up 4 bases and J gave up 1 base, with 19 bases separating them. From germline, CDR1 is SGDLS and CDR2 YYNGEE. Here the CDR3 reads CASSPPPGGGRTDTQYF. The DNA of the CDR3 is TGTGCCAGCAGCCCTCCCCCCGGCGGGGGCCGCACAGATACGCAGTATTTT.

V gene TRBV30 combines with J gene TRBJ1-1; unclear D gene. Looked up from germline, CDR1 is GTSNPN and CDR2 is SVGIG (reference sequence). With 3 bases removed from V and 5 bases from J, the gap between germline ends came to 10 bases. This CDR3 spans 12 amino acids. The CDR3 nucleotides read TGTGCCTGGAGCCTTCCTCTAACTGAAGCTTTCTTT. It specifies CAWSLPLTEAFF.

A single count supports this clone. CDR3 residues: CASSLVTGIHTEAFF. DNA of the CDR3: TGTGCCAGCAGCTTAGTAACAGGGATCCACACTGAAGCTTTCTTT. V usage is TRBV7-9 and J usage is TRBJ1-1, with D tentatively TRBD1 (6 bases). CDR1 SEHNR and CDR2 FQNEAQ come from the germline V gene (reference sequence). The CDR3 sequence is 15 residues long. Trimming took 1 base from V and 3 from J, leaving 12 bases between them.

This clone was seen a single time. V gene TRBV6-2 or TRBV6-3 combines with J gene TRBJ1-2, with 8 nucleotides matching TRBD1. The CDR3 runs 14 residues. Germline V gene sequence: CDR1 MNHEY, CDR2 SVGEGT. The V segment lost 5 bases and the J segment 8 bases; nucleotides outside the gene matches: 10. Here the CDR3 DNA reads TGTGCCAGCAGTGGACAGGGTTACGTGGGAGGCTACACCTTC. Translating gives CASSGQGYVGGYTF.

The chain recombines TRBV6-5 with TRBJ1-3; D not certain. The germline V gene has CDR1 MNHEY and CDR2 SVGAGI. Trimming cost V 6 bases and J 0 bases, with 9 bases left between them. The CDR3 is 14 residues long. In DNA, the CDR3 is TGTGCCAGCAGACGCGACAACTCTGGAAACACCATATATTTT. This gives the protein CASRRDNSGNTIYF.

V usage is TRBV19 and J usage is TRBJ2-6; maybe TRBD2 (5 bases). In germline, CDR1 is LNHDA, CDR2 SQIVND (reference sequence). With 3 bases removed from V and 4 bases from J, the gap between germline ends came to 13 bases. The CDR3 spans 16 residues. CDR3 protein: CASSIGSGVGANVLTF. DNA for the CDR3: TGTGCCAGTAGTATTGGGTCCGGGGTGGGGGCCAACGTCCTGACTTTC.

The chain joins TRBV20-1 to TRBJ2-1, with D unresolved. The CDR3 has 12 residues. Germline V CDR1 and CDR2: DFQATT, SNEGSKA (reference sequence). The V and J ends lost 3 bases and 9 bases respectively, with 12 bases between them. The CDR3 nucleotides read TGCAGTGCTAGTGGCCAGACGGGTGAGCAGTTCTTC. Its protein is CSASGQTGEQFF.

The chain has TRBV30 and TRBJ2-3; possible D gene TRBD1, 5 bases. Germline V CDR1 and CDR2: GTSNPN, SVGIG (reference sequence). V lost 8 bases and J lost 1, with 13 bases in between. The CDR3 runs 13 residues. The CDR3 sequence: CALYLQGTDTQYF. CDR3 in DNA: TGTGCCCTATACCTACAGGGCACAGATACGCAGTATTTT.

Written as DNA, the CDR3 is TGTGCCAGCAGCTCCGAAGACAGGGGCGGACCCTATGGCTACACCTTC. This gives the protein CASSSEDRGGPYGYTF. The chain links TRBV11-2 to TRBJ1-2; TRBD1 matches 8 bases. The CDR3 is 16 amino acids. In germline, CDR1 is SGHAT, CDR2 FQNNGV. The V gene end was trimmed by 4 bases and the J gene end by 4 bases; junction bases not matched to a gene: 11.

The CDR3 spells CASSSGDRTNYGYTF. CDR3 nucleotides: TGTGCCAGCTCCTCGGGGGACCGAACTAACTATGGCTACACCTTC. V usage is TRBV18 and J usage is TRBJ1-2; maybe TRBD1 (5 bases). The germline V gene has CDR1 KGHSH and CDR2 LQKENI. Trimming left V 6 bases short and J 0 bases short, with 14 bases between. This CDR3 region has 15 residues. Supplemented by reference TRBV18 and TRBJ1-2, the full variable domain reads NAGVMQNPRHLVRRRGQEARLRCSPMKGHSHVYWYRQLPEEGLKFMVYLQKENIIDESGMPKERFSAEFPKEGPSILRIQQVVRGDSAAYFCASSSGDRTNYGYTFGSGTRLTVV.

This chain links TRBV5-1 with TRBJ2-3, with TRBD2 identical over 8 bases. The ends lost 4 bases at V and 4 bases at J; junction bases unmatched: 8. Germline V gene lookup returns CDR1 SGHRS and CDR2 YFSETQ. CDR3 length: 15 amino acids. The CDR3 sequence is CASSPDGGDSDTQYF. For the CDR3, the DNA is TGCGCCAGCAGCCCTGACGGGGGGGATTCAGATACGCAGTATTTT.